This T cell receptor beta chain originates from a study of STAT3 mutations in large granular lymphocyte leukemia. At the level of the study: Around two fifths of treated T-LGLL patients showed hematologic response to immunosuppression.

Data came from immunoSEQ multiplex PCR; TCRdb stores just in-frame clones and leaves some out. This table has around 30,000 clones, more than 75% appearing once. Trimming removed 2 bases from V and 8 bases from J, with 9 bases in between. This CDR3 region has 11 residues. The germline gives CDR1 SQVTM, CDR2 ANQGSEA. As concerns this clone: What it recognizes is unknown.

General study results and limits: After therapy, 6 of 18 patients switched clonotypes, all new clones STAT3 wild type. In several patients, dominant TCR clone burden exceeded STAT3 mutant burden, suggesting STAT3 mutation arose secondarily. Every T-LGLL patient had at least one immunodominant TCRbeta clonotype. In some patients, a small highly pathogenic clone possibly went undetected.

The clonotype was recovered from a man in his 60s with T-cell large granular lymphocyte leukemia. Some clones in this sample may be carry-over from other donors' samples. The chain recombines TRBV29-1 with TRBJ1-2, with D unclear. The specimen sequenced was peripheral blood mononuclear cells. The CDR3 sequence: CSVEKGFGYTF. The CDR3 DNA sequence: TGCAGCGTTGAAAAGGGATTCGGCTACACCTTC.